The sequence of this T cell receptor (beta chain) was determined in a study of cytomegalovirus exposure and HLA in healthy donors. The CDR3 contains 14 residues. Per germline, CDR1 MDHEN and CDR2 SYDVKM. Trimming stripped 2 bases from V and 3 bases from J, with 8 bases between. 13 Jbeta primers and 60 Vbeta primers were used for the PCR. TCRdb's copy holds only in-frame clones and misses some; the assay was immunoSEQ multiplex PCR. This sample has about 170,000 clones, with roughly 80% found just once. Samples came from healthy bone marrow donors. The source material was PBMCs. The receptor's source is a woman younger than 35 in good health and CMV-seronegative. The chain joins TRBV28 to TRBJ2-1; unclear D gene. The CDR3 sequence is CASSLVAIYNEQFF. CDR3 in DNA: TGTGCCAGCAGTTTAGTAGCTATCTACAATGAGCAGTTCTTC.